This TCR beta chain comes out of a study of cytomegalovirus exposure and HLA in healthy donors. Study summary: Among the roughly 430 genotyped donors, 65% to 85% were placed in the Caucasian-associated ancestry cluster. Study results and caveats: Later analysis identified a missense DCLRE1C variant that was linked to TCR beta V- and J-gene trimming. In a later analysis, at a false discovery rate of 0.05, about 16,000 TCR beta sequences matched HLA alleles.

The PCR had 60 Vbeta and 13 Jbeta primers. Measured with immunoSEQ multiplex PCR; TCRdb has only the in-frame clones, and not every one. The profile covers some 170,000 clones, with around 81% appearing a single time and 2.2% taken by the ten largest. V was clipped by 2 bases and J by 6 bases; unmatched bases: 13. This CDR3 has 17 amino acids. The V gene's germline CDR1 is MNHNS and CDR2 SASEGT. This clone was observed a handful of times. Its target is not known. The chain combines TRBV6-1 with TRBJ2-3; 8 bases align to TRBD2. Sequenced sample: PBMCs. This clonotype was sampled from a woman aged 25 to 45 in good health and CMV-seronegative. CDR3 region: CASSENRGTRGADTQYF. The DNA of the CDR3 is TGTGCCAGCAGTGAAAACCGCGGGACTAGAGGGGCCGATACGCAGTATTTT.